Sequencing of this T cell receptor (beta chain) was carried out in a study of T cells in Graves' hyperthyroidism and ophthalmopathy. Study-level points and caveats: Appearing also in blood were most of the thyroid clonotypes expanded above 0.001.

TCR beta CDR3 regions were amplified from RNA transcripts. Researchers ran a first-round RT-PCR on the TCR CDR3 using the HTBI primer set. TCRdb called the multiplex PCR reads again in MiXCR, with one record for every CDR3 protein. The top ten hold approximately 8.7% of the sample, which has 750,000 to 950,000 distinct CDR3 sequences, around 39% seen once. The CDR3 sequence is 12 residues long. Between the trimmed V and J ends, which lost 5 bases and 6 bases, there was a span of 14 bases. Germline values: CDR1 SQVTM, CDR2 ANQGSEA. This clonotype is a singleton in its sample. Its cognate antigen is unknown.

The TCR originated in a man between 18 and 35 years old with Graves' hyperthyroidism. The chain has TRBV29-1 and TRBJ2-7, with D possibly matching TRBD2 (6 bases). Sequencing was done on a sample of blood. The CDR3 DNA reads as TGCAGCGTTCTACCGGGGGACGGCGAGCAGTACTTC. It encodes CSVLPGDGEQYF.